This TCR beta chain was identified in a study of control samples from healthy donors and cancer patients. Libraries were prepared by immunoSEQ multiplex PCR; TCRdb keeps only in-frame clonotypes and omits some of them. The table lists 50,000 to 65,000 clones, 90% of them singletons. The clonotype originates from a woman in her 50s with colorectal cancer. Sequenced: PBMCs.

The CDR3 nucleotides are TGTGCCAGCAGCAGGGCGGGGAGGCCCACAGATACGCAGTATTTT. Its translation: CASSRAGRPTDTQYF. The chain carries TRBV7-2 and TRBJ2-3, with D possibly matching TRBD2 (6 bases). The V end was cut by 5 bases, the J end by 2 bases, with 14 bases between. The CDR3 is 15 residues long. Germline CDR1 and CDR2: SGHTA and FQGNSA.